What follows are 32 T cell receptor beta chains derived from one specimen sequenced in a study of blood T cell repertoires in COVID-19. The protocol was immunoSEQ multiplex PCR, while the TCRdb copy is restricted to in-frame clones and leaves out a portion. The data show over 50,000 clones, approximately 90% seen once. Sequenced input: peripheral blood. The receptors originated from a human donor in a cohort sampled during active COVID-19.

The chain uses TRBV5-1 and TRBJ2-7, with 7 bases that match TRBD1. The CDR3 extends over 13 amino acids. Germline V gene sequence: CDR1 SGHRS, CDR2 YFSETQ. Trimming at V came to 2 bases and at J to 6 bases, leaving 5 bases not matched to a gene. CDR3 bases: TGCGCCAGCAGCTTTGGGGCAGGGGGCGAGCAGTACTTC. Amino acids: CASSFGAGGEQYF.

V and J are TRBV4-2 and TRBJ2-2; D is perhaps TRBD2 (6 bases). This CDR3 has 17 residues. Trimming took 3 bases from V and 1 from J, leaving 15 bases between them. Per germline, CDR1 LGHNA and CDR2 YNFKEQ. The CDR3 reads CASSQERGSGNTGELFF. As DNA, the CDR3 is TGTGCCAGCAGCCAGGAACGGGGTAGCGGGAACACCGGGGAGCTGTTTTTT.

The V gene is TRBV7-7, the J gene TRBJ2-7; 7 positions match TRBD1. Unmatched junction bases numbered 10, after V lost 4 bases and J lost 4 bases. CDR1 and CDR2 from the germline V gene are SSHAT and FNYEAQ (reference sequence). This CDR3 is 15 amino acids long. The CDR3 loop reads CASSSRQGLSYEQYF. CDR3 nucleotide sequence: TGTGCCAGCAGCTCGAGACAGGGCCTCTCTTACGAGCAGTACTTC.

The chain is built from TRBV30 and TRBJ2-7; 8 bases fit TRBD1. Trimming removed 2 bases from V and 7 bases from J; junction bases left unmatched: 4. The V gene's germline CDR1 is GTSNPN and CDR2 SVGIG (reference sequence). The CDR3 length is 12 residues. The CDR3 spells CAWSRQGLEQYF. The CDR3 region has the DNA TGTGCCTGGAGTCGACAGGGGTTGGAGCAGTACTTC.

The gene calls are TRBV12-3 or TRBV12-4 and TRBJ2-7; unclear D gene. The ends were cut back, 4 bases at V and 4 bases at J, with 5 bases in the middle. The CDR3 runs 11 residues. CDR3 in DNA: TGTGCCAGCAGTTATCGTTACGAGCAGTACTTC. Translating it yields CASSYRYEQYF.

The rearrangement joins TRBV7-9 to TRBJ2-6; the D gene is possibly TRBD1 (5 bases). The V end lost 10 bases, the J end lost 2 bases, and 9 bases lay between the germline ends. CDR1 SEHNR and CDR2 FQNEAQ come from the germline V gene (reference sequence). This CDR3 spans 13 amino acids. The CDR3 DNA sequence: TGTGCCATGGGGCAGGCTGGGGCCAACGTCCTGACTTTC. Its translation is CAMGQAGANVLTF.

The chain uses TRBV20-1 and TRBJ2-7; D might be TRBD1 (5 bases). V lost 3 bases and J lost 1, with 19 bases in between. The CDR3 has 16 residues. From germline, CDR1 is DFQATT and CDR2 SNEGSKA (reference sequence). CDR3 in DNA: TGCAGTGCTAGTTCCGTACGGGCGGACACTTCCTACGAGCAGTACTTC. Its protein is CSASSVRADTSYEQYF.

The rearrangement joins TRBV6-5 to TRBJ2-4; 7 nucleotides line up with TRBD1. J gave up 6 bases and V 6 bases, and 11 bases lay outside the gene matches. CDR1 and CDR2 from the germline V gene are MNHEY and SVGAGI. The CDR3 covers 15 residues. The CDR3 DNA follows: TGTGCCAGCAGGAAAAAGGGGGCCGAGGGAAACATTCAGTACTTC. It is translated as CASRKKGAEGNIQYF.

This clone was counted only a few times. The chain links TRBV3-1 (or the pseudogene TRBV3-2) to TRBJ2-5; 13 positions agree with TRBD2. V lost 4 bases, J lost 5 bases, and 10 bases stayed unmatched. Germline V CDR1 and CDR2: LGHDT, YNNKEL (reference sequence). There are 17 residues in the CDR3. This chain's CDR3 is CASSPRLAGGLVETQYF. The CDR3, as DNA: TGTGCCAGCAGCCCCCGACTAGCGGGGGGACTTGTGGAGACCCAGTACTTC.

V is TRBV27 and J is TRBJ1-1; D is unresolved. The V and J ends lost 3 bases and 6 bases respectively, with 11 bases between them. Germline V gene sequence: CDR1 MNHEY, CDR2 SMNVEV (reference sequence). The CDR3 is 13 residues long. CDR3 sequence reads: CASSFFGDSEAFF. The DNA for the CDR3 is TGTGCCAGCAGTTTTTTTGGCGACTCTGAAGCTTTCTTT.

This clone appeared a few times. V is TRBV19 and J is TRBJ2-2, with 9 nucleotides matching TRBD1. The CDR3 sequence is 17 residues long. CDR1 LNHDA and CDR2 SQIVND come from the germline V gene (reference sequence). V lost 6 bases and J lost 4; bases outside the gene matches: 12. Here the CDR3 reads CASSSFEGQGVTGELFF. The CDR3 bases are TGTGCCAGTAGCAGCTTCGAGGGACAGGGCGTCACCGGGGAGCTGTTTTTT.

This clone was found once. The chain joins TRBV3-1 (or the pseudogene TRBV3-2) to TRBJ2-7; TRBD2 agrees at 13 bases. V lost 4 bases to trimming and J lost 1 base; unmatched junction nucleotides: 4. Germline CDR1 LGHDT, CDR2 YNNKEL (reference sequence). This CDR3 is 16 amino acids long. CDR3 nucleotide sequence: TGTGCCAGCAGCCCCGGACTAGCGGGGGTGTCCTACGAGCAGTACTTC. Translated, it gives CASSPGLAGVSYEQYF.

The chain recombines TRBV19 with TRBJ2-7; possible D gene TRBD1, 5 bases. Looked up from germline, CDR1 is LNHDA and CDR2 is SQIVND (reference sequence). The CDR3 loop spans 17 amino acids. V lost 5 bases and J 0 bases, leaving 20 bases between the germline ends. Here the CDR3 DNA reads TGTGCCAGTAGTGACAGACCGAGGACGGAATCCTCCTACGAGCAGTACTTC. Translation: CASSDRPRTESSYEQYF.

CDR3 coding DNA: TGCGCCAGCAGCTTGGTTCCTAGCGGGAGTTACAATGAGCAGTTCTTC. Protein sequence: CASSLVPSGSYNEQFF. The J gene is TRBJ2-1, the V gene TRBV5-1; 10 bases fit TRBD2. Germline-derived CDR1 and CDR2 are SGHRS and YFSETQ. Losses at the gene ends were 0 bases for V and 4 bases for J; bases not matched to a gene: 4. The CDR3 has 16 amino acids.

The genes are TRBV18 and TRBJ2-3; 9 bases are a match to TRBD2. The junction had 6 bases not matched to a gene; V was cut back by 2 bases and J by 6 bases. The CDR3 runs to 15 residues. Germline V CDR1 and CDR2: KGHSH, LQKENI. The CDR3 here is CASSPTAGGLDTQYF. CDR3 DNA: TGTGCCAGCTCACCAACGGCGGGGGGGCTGGATACGCAGTATTTT.

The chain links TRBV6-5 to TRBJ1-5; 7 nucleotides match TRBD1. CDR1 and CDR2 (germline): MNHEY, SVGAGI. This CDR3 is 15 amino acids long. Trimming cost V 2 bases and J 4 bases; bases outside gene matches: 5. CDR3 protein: CASSYRGQPNQPQHF. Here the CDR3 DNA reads TGTGCCAGCAGTTACCGGGGACAGCCTAATCAGCCCCAGCATTTT.

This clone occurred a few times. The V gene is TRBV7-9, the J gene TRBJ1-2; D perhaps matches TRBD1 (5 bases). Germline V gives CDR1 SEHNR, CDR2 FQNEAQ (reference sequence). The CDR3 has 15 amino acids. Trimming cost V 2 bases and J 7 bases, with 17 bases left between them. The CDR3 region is CASSLLQQGLSGYTF. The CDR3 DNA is TGTGCCAGCAGCTTATTGCAGCAGGGCTTAAGTGGCTACACCTTC.

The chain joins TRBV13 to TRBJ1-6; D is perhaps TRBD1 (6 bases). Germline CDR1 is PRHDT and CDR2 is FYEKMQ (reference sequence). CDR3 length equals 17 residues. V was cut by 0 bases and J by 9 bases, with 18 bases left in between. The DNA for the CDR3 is TGTGCCAGCAGCTTAGGCGGGCAGGGGCGCGGAGGTTCACCCCTCCACTTT. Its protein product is CASSLGGQGRGGSPLHF.

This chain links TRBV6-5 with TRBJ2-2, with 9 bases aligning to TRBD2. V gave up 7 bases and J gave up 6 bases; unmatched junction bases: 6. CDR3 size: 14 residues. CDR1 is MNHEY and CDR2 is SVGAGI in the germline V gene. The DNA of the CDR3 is TGTGCCAGCAATAGGCGGGGGGGCGCCGGGGAGCTGTTTTTT. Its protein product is CASNRRGGAGELFF.

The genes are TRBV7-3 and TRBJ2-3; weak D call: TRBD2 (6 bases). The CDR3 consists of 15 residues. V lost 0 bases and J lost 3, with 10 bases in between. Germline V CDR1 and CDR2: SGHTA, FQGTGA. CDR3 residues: CASSLTPSVTDTQYF. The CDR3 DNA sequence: TGTGCCAGCAGCTTAACTCCTAGCGTGACAGATACGCAGTATTTT.

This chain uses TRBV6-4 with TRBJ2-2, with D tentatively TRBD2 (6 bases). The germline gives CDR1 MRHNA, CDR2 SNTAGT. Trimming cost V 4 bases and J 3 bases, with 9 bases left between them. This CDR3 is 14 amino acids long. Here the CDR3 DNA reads TGTGCCAGCAGTGTGGAGCGGGACACCGGGGAGCTGTTTTTT. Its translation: CASSVERDTGELFF.

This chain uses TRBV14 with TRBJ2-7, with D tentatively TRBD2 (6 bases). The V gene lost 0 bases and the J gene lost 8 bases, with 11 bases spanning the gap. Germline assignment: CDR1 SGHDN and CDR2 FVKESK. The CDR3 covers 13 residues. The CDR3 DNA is TGTGCCAGCAGCCAAGATCATGGACTAAAGCAGTACTTC. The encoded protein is CASSQDHGLKQYF.

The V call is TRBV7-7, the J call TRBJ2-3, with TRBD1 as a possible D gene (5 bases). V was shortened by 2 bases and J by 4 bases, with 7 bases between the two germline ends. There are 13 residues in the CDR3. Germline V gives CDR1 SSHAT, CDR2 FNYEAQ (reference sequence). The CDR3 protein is CASSLQGSDTQYF. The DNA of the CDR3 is TGTGCCAGCAGCTTACAGGGATCAGATACGCAGTATTTT.

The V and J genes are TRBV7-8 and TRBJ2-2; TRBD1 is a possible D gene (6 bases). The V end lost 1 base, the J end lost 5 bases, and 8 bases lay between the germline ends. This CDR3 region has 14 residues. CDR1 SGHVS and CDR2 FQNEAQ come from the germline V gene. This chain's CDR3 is CASSLVTGTGELFF. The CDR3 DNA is TGTGCCAGCAGCTTAGTGACAGGAACCGGGGAGCTGTTTTTT.

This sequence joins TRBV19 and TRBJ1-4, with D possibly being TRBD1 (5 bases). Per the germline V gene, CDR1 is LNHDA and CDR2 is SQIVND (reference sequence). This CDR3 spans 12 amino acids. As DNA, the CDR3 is TGTGCTAGTGGAGGGGATAATGAAAAACTGTTTTTT. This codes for CASGGDNEKLFF.

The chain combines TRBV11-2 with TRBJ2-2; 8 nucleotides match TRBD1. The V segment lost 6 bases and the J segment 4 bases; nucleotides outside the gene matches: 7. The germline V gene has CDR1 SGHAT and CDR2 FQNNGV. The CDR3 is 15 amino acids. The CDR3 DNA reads TGTGCCAGCAGAAAGGACAGGGTCAGCACCGGGGAGCTGTTTTTT. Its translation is CASRKDRVSTGELFF.

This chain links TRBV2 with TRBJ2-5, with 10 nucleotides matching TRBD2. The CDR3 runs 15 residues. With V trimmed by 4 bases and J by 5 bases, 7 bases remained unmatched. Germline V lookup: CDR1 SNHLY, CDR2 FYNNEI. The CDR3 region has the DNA TGTGCCAGCAGTGGACCTAGCGGGAGTTTGGAGACCCAGTACTTC. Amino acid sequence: CASSGPSGSLETQYF.

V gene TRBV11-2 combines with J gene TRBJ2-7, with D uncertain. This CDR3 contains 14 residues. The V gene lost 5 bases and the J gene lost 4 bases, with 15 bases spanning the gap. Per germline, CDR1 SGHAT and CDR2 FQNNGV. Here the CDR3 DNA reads TGTGCCAGCAGCCCCGGTTTGGTCTTTTACGAGCAGTACTTC. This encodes CASSPGLVFYEQYF.

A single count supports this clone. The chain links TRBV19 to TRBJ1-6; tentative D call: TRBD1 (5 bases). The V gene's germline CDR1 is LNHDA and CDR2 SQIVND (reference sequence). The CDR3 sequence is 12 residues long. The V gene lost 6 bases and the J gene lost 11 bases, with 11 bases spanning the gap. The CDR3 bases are TGTGCCAGTAGCCGGACATTCCCACCCCTCCACTTT. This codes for CASSRTFPPLHF.

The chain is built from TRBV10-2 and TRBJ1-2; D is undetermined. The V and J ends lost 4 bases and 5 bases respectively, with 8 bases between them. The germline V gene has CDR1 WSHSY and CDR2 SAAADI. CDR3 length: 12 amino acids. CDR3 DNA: TGCGCCAGCAGTGGGGCTGGGTATGGCTACACCTTC. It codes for CASSGAGYGYTF.

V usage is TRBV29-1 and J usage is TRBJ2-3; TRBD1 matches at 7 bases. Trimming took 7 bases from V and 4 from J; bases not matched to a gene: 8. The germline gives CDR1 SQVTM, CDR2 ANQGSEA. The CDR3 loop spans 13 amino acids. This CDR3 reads CSGSQTGSDTQYF. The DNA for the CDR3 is TGCAGCGGCAGTCAGACAGGGTCAGATACGCAGTATTTT.

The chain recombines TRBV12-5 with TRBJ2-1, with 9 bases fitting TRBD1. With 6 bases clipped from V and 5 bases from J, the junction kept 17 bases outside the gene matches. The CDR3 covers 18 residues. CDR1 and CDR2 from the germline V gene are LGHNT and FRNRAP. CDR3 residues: CASGSATRPGQGNNEQFF. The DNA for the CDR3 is TGTGCTAGTGGCTCCGCCACGAGACCGGGACAGGGAAACAATGAGCAGTTCTTC. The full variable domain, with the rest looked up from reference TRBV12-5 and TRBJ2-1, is DARVTQTPRHKVTEMGQEVTMRCQPILGHNTVFWYRQTMMQGLELLAYFRNRAPLDDSGMPKDRFSAEMPDATLATLKIQPSEPRDSAVYFCASGSATRPGQGNNEQFFGPGTRLTVL.